This section outlines one TCR beta chain sequence together with its context. The target antigen is unknown. The CDR3 has 14 residues. Per the germline V gene, CDR1 is MNHEY and CDR2 is SMNVEV (reference sequence). The V and J ends lost 9 bases and 1 base respectively, with 15 bases between them. This PCR relied on a set of 60 Vbeta primers and 13 Jbeta primers. The protocol was immunoSEQ multiplex PCR, while the TCRdb copy is restricted to in-frame clones and leaves out a portion. There are 85,000 to 100,000 clones in the sample; around 73% occur only once, and 3.4% lies in the top ten. The data belong to a study of cytomegalovirus exposure and HLA in healthy donors. Points from the study as a whole: Several of the most significant clusters appeared linked to common viral pathogens, based on a later analysis. According to the study, around 180 TCR beta chains were cytomegalovirus-associated.

The chain links TRBV27 to TRBJ1-1, with a tentative D call TRBD1 (5 bases). This sequence originates from a man in his forties in good health and CMV-seronegative. The material sequenced was PBMCs. The CDR3 DNA reads TGTGCCAGTATACAGGTTCCCGGGAACACTGAAGCTTTCTTT. It is translated as CASIQVPGNTEAFF.